This is a list of T cell receptor beta chains from one sample in a study of blood T cell repertoires in COVID-19. The protocol was immunoSEQ multiplex PCR, while the TCRdb copy is restricted to in-frame clones and leaves out a portion. The sample has 35,000 to 50,000 clones; about 91% are singletons. Sequenced material: peripheral blood. These receptor sequences come from a human donor in a cohort sampled during active COVID-19. Each CDR3 is given with its conserved first and last residue. Each record gives: D gene, clone size, V gene, J gene, CDR3 DNA, CDR3 protein. The D gene is left open where the match is weak. Not all rows give a size; the values are once, few, many and, for expanded clones, a class.

>TRBD1|NA|TRBV28|TRBJ1-1
TGTGCCAGCAGTTCGCGGGACAGGAACACTGAAGCTTTCTTT
CASSSRDRNTEAFF
>NA|NA|TRBV9|TRBJ1-1
TGTGCCAGCAGCGCTGGACTGATGAACACTGAAGCTTTCTTT
CASSAGLMNTEAFF
>NA|NA|TRBV4-1|TRBJ1-1
TGCGCCAGCAGCCTCCGGACAGCTAGCAACTCTCCGTCCCCCCTTTACACTGAAGCTTTCTTT
CASSLRTASNSPSPLYTEAFF
>TRBD1|NA|TRBV29-1|TRBJ1-2
TGCAGCGCTCACCTCAGTCCCGGACAGGGGTTCCCCTATGGCTACACCTTC
CSAHLSPGQGFPYGYTF
>NA|NA|TRBV7-9|TRBJ2-1
TGTGCCAGCAGCTTGGGGGGGCTGCCCTACAATGAGCAGTTCTTC
CASSLGGLPYNEQFF
>TRBD1|NA|TRBV6-5|TRBJ2-7
TGTGCCACCCAGGGGGACAGTTACGAGCAGTACTTC
CATQGDSYEQYF
>NA|NA|TRBV7-9|TRBJ1-1
TGTGCCAGCAGCTTCGGGGAAAGGGACACTGAAGCTTTCTTT
CASSFGERDTEAFF
>NA|NA|TRBV9|TRBJ2-5
TGTGCCAGCAGCGTGGGAGGAGAGGAGACCCAGTACTTC
CASSVGGEETQYF
>TRBD1|NA|TRBV5-4|TRBJ1-5
TGTGCCAGCAGCTCAACTCCGGGACAGGGGCAACAGCCCCAGCATTTT
CASSSTPGQGQQPQHF
>TRBD1|NA|TRBV27|TRBJ2-3
TGTGCCAGCAACAAGGACAGGGGGCCCGCCTTTTCTAGCACAGATACGCAGTATTTT
CASNKDRGPAFSSTDTQYF
>NA|once|TRBV21-1|TRBJ2-2
TGTGCCAGCAGCAAAGGACAGGGAATGGGGACCGGGGAGCTGTTTTTT
CASSKGQGMGTGELFF
>TRBD1|NA|TRBV3-1/TRBV3-2|TRBJ2-7
TGTGCCAGCAGTGTCACGACAGGGTACGAGCAGTACTTC
CASSVTTGYEQYF
>TRBD1|NA|TRBV7-9|TRBJ1-6
TGTGCCAGCAGCTTAGGACAGGGAACAGGTCATAACTCACCCCTCCACTTT
CASSLGQGTGHNSPLHF
>TRBD1|NA|TRBV4-1|TRBJ1-2
TGCGCCAGCAGCCAAACTGGGACAGGGGGAAACTATGGCTACACCTTC
CASSQTGTGGNYGYTF
>TRBD1|NA|TRBV5-1|TRBJ2-7
TGCGCCAGCAGCACGGCCGGGACAGGGCTTATCTACGAGCAGTACTTC
CASSTAGTGLIYEQYF
>TRBD1|NA|TRBV6-6|TRBJ1-1
TGTGCCAGCACCGAGGGGGCGGTTAACACTGAAGCTTTCTTT
CASTEGAVNTEAFF